This T cell receptor (beta chain) was found in a study of cytomegalovirus exposure and HLA in healthy donors. Study context: Genotyping of 398 donors showed that about 79% belonged to the Caucasian-associated ancestry cluster. Overall study results and limits: Sequencing likely caused a cluster of highly shared sequence variants. For presence/absence analyses, sequencing depth was assumed to be roughly uniform across donors. Later analysis reportedly placed an Asian-associated ancestry cluster below the approximately 730-donor mean in N-insertions.

This clone has a single count. Antigen unknown. The PCR made use of 60 Vbeta and 13 Jbeta primers. The protocol was immunoSEQ multiplex PCR, while the TCRdb copy is restricted to in-frame clones and leaves out a portion. The sample contains around 150,000 clones, roughly 82% of which appear only once. The sequenced sample was PBMCs. This TCR was recovered from a man between 45 and 60 years old in good health and CMV-seropositive.

The CDR3 here is CASSSGQGGTQYF. The CDR3, as DNA: TGTGCCAGTAGTTCCGGACAGGGGGGGACCCAGTACTTC. The chain recombines TRBV19 with TRBJ2-5; 10 positions agree with TRBD1. Germline V gene data show CDR1 as LNHDA and CDR2 as SQIVND (reference sequence). The CDR3 is 13 amino acids. J gave up 7 bases and V 5 bases, and 4 bases lay outside the gene matches.